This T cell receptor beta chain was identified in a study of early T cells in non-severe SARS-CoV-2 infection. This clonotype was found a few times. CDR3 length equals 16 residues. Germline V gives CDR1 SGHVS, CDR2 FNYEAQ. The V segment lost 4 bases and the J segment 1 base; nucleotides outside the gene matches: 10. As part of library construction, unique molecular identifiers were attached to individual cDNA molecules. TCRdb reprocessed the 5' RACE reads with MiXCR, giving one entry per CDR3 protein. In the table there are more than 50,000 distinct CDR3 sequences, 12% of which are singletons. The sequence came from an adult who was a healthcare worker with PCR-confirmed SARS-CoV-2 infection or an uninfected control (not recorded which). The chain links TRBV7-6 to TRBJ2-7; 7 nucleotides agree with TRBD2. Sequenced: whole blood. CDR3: CASSSGTAGVSYEQYF. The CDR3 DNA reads TGTGCCAGCAGCTCGGGAACGGCGGGAGTGTCCTACGAGCAGTACTTC. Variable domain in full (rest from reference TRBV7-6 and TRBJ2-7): GAGVSQSPRYKVTKRGQDVALRCDPISGHVSLYWYRQALGQGPEFLTYFNYEAQQDKSGLPNDRFSAERPEGSISTLTIQRTEQRDSAMYRCASSSGTAGVSYEQYFGPGTRLTVT.